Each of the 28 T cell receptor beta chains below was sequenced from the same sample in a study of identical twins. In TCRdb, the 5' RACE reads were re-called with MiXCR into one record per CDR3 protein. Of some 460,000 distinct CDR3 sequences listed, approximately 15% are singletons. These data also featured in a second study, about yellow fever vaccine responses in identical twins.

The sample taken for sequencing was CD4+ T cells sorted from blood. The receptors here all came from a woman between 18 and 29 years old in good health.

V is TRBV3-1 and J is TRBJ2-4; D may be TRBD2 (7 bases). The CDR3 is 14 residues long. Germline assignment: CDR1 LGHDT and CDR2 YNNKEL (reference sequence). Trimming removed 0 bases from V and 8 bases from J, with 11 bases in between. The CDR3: CASSQDGGLDIQYF. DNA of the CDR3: TGTGCCAGCAGCCAAGACGGGGGGCTTGACATTCAGTACTTC.

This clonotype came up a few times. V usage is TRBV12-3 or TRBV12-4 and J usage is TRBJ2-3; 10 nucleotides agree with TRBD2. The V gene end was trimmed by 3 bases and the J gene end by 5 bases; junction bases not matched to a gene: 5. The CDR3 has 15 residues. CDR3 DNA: TGTGCCAGCAGTTTGAGGGTAGCGGGAGGAGATACGCAGTATTTT. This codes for CASSLRVAGGDTQYF.

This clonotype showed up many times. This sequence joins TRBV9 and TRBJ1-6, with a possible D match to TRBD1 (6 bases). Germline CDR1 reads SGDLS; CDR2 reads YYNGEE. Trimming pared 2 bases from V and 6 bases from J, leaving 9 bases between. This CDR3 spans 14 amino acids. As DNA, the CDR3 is TGTGCCAGCAGCGTCGGACAGCCTAATTCACCCCTCCACTTT. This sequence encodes CASSVGQPNSPLHF.

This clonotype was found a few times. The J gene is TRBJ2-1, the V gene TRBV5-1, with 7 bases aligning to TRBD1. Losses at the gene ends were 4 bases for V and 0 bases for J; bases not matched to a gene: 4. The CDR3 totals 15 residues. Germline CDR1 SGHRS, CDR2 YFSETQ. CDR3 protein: CASSLDRRSYNEQFF. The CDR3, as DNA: TGCGCCAGCAGCCTGGACAGGCGCTCCTACAATGAGCAGTTCTTC.

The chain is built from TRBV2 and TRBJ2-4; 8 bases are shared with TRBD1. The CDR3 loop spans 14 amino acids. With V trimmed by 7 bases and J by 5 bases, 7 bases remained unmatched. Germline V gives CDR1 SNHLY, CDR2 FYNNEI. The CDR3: CASIRQGIQNIQYF. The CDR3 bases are TGTGCCAGCATACGACAGGGGATCCAAAACATTCAGTACTTC.

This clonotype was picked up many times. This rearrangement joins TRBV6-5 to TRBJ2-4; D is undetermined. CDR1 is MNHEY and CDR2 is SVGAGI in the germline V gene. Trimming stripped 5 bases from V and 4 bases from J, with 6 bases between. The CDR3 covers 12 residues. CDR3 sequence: CASSPAKNIQYF. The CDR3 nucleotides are TGTGCCAGCAGTCCGGCGAAAAACATTCAGTACTTC.

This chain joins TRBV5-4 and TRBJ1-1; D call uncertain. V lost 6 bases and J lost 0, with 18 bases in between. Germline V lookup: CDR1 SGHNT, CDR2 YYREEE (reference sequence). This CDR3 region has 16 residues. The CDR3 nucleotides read TGTGCCAGCACCCGGAAGGAGGGCGCCATGAACACTGAAGCTTTCTTT. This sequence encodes CASTRKEGAMNTEAFF. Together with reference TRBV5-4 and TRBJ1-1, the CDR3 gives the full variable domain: ETGVTQSPTHLIKTRGQQVTLRCSSQSGHNTVSWYQQALGQGPQFIFQYYREEENGRGNFPPRFSGLQFPNYSSELNVNALELDDSALYLCASTRKEGAMNTEAFFGQGTRLTVV.

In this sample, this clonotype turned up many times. The CDR3 protein is CASSVGGTRGEEQYF. CDR3 sequence (DNA): TGTGCCAGCAGCGTAGGCGGGACTAGGGGCGAGGAGCAGTACTTC. V gene TRBV9 combines with J gene TRBJ2-7, with 8 bases aligning to TRBD2. This CDR3 has 15 residues. V gave up 0 bases and J gave up 7 bases; unmatched junction bases: 9. CDR1 SGDLS and CDR2 YYNGEE come from the germline V gene.

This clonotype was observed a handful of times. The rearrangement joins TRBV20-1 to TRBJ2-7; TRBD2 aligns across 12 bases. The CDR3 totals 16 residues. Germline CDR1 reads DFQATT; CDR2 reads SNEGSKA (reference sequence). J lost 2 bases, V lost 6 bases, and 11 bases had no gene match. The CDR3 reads CSAWTSGTSRTYEQYF. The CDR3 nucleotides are TGCAGTGCCTGGACTAGCGGGACGAGCCGAACCTACGAGCAGTACTTC.

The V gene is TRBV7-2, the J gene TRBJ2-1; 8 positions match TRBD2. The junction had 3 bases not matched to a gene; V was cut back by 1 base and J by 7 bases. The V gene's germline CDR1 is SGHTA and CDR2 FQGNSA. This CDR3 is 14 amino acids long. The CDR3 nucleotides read TGTGCCAGCAGCTTAGGCGGGGGGCTTAATGAGCAGTTCTTC. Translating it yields CASSLGGGLNEQFF.

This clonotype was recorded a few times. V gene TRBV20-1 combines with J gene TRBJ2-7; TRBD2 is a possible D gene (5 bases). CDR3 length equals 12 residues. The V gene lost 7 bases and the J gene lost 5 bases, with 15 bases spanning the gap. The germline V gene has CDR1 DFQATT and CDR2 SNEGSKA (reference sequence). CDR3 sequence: CSGGGGRDEQYF. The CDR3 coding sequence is TGCAGTGGTGGTGGTGGGCGGGACGAGCAGTACTTC.

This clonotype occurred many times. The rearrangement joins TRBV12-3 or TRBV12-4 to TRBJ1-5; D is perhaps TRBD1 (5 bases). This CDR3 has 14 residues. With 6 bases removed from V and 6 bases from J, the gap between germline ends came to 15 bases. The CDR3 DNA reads TGTGCCAGCAGGTTCCAGGGTGAGGGTCAGCCCCAGCATTTT. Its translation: CASRFQGEGQPQHF.

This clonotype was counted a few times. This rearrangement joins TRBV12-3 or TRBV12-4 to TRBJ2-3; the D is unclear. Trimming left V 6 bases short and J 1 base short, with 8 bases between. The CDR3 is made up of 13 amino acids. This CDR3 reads CASSPIRTDTQYF. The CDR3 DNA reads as TGTGCCAGCAGCCCGATCCGCACAGATACGCAGTATTTT.

CDR3 sequence: CASTVAGRWNTQYF. The DNA for the CDR3 is TGTGCCAGCACTGTAGCGGGGCGGTGGAATACGCAGTATTTT. This rearrangement joins TRBV12-3 or TRBV12-4 to TRBJ2-3; 8 nucleotides match TRBD2. The V gene end was trimmed by 7 bases and the J gene end by 7 bases; junction bases not matched to a gene: 10. This CDR3 is built from 14 residues.

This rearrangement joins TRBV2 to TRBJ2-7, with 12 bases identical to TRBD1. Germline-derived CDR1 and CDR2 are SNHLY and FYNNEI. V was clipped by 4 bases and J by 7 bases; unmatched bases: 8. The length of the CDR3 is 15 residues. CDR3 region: CASSAPGQGAREQYF. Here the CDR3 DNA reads TGTGCCAGCAGTGCACCGGGACAGGGGGCAAGGGAGCAGTACTTC.

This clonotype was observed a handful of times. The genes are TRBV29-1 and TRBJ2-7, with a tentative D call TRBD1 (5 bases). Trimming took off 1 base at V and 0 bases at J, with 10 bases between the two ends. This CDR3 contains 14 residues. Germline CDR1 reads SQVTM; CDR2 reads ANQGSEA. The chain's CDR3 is CSVEVVRGSYEQYF. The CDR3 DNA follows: TGCAGCGTTGAAGTAGTAAGGGGCTCCTACGAGCAGTACTTC.

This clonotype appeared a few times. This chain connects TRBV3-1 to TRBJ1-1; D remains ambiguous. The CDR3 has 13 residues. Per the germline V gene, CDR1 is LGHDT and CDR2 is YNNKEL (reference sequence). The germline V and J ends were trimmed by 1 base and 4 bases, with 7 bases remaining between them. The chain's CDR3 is CASSQGRTTEAFF. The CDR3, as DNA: TGTGCCAGCAGCCAAGGCCGGACCACTGAAGCTTTCTTT.

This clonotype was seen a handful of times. CDR3 protein: CATSDRGQKGTDTQYF. Here the CDR3 DNA reads TGTGCCACCAGTGATAGAGGACAGAAAGGCACAGATACGCAGTATTTT. The chain combines TRBV24-1 with TRBJ2-3, with TRBD1 as a possible D gene (6 bases). This CDR3 is built from 16 residues. CDR1 KGHDR and CDR2 SFDVKD come from the germline V gene. V was clipped by 3 bases and J by 1 base, with 13 bases between them.

This CDR3 reads CSAPGAGIPDTQHF. CDR3 nucleotide sequence: TGCAGTGCCCCCGGGGCAGGGATCCCAGATACGCAGCATTTT. V is TRBV20-1 and J is TRBJ2-3, with a tentative D call TRBD1 (5 bases). The J call is in doubt because the DNA end fits TRBJ1-5 better. CDR3 size: 14 residues. Germline lookup yields CDR1 DFQATT and CDR2 SNEGSKA (reference sequence).

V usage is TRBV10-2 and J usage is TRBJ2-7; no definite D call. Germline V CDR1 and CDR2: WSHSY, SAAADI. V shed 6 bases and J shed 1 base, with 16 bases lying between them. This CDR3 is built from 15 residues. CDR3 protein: CASSDLSAPSYEQYF. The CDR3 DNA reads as TGCGCCAGCAGCGACCTCTCCGCGCCTTCCTACGAGCAGTACTTC.

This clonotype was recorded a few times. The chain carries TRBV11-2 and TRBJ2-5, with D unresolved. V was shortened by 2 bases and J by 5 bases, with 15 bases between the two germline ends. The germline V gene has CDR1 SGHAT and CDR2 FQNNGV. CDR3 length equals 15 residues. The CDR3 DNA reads TGTGCCAGCAGCTTAAGCAGCAAGGGCGCGGAGACCCAGTACTTC. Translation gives CASSLSSKGAETQYF.

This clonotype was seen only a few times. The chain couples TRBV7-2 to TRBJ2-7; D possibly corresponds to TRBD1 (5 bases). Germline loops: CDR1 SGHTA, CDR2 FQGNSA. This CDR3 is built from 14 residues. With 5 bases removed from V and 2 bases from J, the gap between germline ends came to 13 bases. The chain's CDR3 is CASSTQDGAYEQYF. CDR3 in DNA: TGTGCCAGCAGCACACAGGACGGCGCCTACGAGCAGTACTTC.

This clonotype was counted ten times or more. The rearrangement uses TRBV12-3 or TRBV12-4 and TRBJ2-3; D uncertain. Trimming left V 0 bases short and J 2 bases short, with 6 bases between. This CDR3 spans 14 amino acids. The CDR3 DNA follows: TGTGCCAGCAGTTTAGCGGATCTCACAGATACGCAGTATTTT. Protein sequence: CASSLADLTDTQYF.

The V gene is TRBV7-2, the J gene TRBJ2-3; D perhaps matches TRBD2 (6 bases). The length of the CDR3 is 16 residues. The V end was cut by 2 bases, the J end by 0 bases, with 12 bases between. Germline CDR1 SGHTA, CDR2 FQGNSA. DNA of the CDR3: TGTGCCAGCAGCTTAAATAGACGGGGGAGCACAGATACGCAGTATTTT. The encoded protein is CASSLNRRGSTDTQYF.

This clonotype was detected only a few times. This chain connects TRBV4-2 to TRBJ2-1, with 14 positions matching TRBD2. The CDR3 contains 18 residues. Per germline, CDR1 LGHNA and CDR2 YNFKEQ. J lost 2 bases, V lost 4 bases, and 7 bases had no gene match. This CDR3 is CASSPVGLAGVAYNEQFF. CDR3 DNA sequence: TGTGCCAGCAGCCCGGTGGGACTAGCGGGGGTGGCCTACAATGAGCAGTTCTTC.

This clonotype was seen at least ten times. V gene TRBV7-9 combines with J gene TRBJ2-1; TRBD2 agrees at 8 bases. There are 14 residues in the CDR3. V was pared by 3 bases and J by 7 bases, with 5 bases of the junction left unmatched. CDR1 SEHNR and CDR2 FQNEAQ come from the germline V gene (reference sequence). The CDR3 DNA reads TGTGCCAGCAGCTTGCTAGCGGGTGGGAATGAGCAGTTCTTC. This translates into CASSLLAGGNEQFF.

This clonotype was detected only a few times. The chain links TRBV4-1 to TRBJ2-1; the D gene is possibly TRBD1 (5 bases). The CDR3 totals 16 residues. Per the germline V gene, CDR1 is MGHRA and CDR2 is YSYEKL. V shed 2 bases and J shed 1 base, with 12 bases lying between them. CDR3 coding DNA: TGCGCCAGCAGCCAACTGGACATAGTATCCTACAATGAGCAGTTCTTC. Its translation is CASSQLDIVSYNEQFF.

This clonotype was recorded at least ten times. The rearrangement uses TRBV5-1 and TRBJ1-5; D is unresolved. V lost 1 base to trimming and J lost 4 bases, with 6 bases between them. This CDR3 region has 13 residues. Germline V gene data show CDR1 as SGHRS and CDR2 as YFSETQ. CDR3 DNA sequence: TGCGCCAGCAGCTTGATGGGGAATCAGCCCCAGCATTTT. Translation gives CASSLMGNQPQHF. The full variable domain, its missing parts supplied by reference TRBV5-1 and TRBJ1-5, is KAGVTQTPRYLIKTRGQQVTLSCSPISGHRSVSWYQQTPGQGLQFLFEYFSETQRNKGNFPGRFSGRQFSNSRSEMNVSTLELGDSALYLCASSLMGNQPQHFGDGTRLSIL.